The TCR beta chain under discussion was sequenced for a study of CD8+CD57+ T cells in acquired aplastic anemia. Study-level information: As sequenced from healthy donors, CD4+ cells averaged approximately 11 million reads. Study findings and constraints: Overlap between patients and controls comprised some 31 CD8+ CDR3 sequences.

This clonotype appeared a few times. Antigen: not known. Profiling of TCR beta VDJ combinations and CDR3 sequences used genomic DNA as template. Each CDR3 protein gets one entry after TCRdb re-called the reads with MiXCR. In the table there are 150,000 to 200,000 distinct CDR3 sequences, about three fifths of which are singletons. CDR1 is SGHRS and CDR2 is YFSETQ in the germline V gene. V was clipped by 3 bases and J by 9 bases; unmatched bases: 3. The CDR3 runs to 13 residues. This receptor was identified in a human donor in good health. The sequenced material came from sorted CD4+, CD8+, or CD8+CD57+ T cells (not recorded which) from PBMCs. This rearrangement joins TRBV5-1 to TRBJ1-6, with 7 bases matching TRBD1. CDR3 sequence (DNA): TGCGCCAGCAGCTCGGGACAGAGTTCACCCCTCCACTTT. Translated: CASSSGQSSPLHF. The full variable domain, rest sourced from reference TRBV5-1 and TRBJ1-6, is KAGVTQTPRYLIKTRGQQVTLSCSPISGHRSVSWYQQTPGQGLQFLFEYFSETQRNKGNFPGRFSGRQFSNSRSEMNVSTLELGDSALYLCASSSGQSSPLHFGNGTRLTVT.